Listed here is a single T cell receptor (beta chain). This entry is derived from a study of blood T cell repertoires in COVID-19. Study information: Sites in the United States, Italy and Spain provided acute and convalescent COVID-19 samples. The cDNA or gDNA used as material had been derived from T cells, B-cell-depleted T cells, or PBMCs.

V lost 5 bases and J lost 5, with 15 bases in between. CDR1 is SEHNR and CDR2 is FQNEAQ in the germline V gene (reference sequence). The CDR3 covers 15 residues. In the authors' methods: Researchers report that nucleated cell counts were estimated from reference gene primer amplification. TCRdb keeps only in-frame clones here, not all; method: immunoSEQ multiplex PCR. From that table come the V and J calls and clone size; the DNA was used to work out D and trimming. The sample records about 190,000 clones, over 75% being singletons. V is TRBV7-9 and J is TRBJ1-4; D possibly corresponds to TRBD1 (6 bases). The clonotype comes from an elderly woman with active or convalescent COVID-19. Specimen: peripheral blood. CDR3 loop: CASSQFGQLNEKLFF. The CDR3 bases are TGTGCCAGCAGCCAGTTTGGACAGCTGAATGAAAAACTGTTTTTT.